This passage covers 30 T cell receptor beta chains from one sample sequenced in a study of cytomegalovirus exposure and HLA in healthy donors. Both 60 Vbeta primers and 13 Jbeta primers went into the PCR. Using immunoSEQ multiplex PCR, the repertoire was profiled, and TCRdb retains in-frame clones only, with some absent. This sample has some 190,000 clones, with about nine tenths found just once. Sample: PBMCs. Receptors originate from a boy younger than 10 in good health and CMV-seronegative.

The chain has TRBV27 and TRBJ2-2, with TRBD2 as a possible D gene (7 bases). The CDR3 runs 14 residues. Trimming removed 4 bases at V and 5 bases at J, with 11 bases between. Germline CDR1 and CDR2: MNHEY and SMNVEV (reference sequence). The DNA of the CDR3 is TGTGCCAGCAGTTGGGGAGGGGGAACCGGGGAGCTGTTTTTT. This codes for CASSWGGGTGELFF.

The chain recombines TRBV19 with TRBJ1-5, with 7 nucleotides matching TRBD1. With 3 bases clipped from V and 3 bases from J, the junction kept 5 bases outside the gene matches. CDR3 length equals 15 residues. CDR1 LNHDA and CDR2 SQIVND come from the germline V gene (reference sequence). The CDR3 protein is CASSMRDRTNQPQHF. The CDR3 DNA sequence: TGTGCCAGTAGTATGCGGGACAGAACCAATCAGCCCCAGCATTTT.

This chain links TRBV5-4 with TRBJ2-7; D may be TRBD2 (6 bases). Trimming cost V 0 bases and J 5 bases, with 12 bases left between them. From germline, CDR1 is SGHNT and CDR2 YYREEE (reference sequence). There are 14 residues in the CDR3. The CDR3 region is CASSLVPGVDEQYF. The CDR3 DNA sequence: TGTGCCAGCAGCTTGGTACCGGGGGTAGACGAGCAGTACTTC.

This clone has a single count. The chain is built from TRBV6-1 and TRBJ1-2; TRBD1 is a possible D gene (5 bases). Germline V gene sequence: CDR1 MNHNS, CDR2 SASEGT. The CDR3 runs to 12 residues. Trimming took off 8 bases at V and 3 bases at J, with 10 bases between the two ends. CDR3 region: CASEGRDYGYTF. In DNA, the CDR3 is TGTGCCAGCGAAGGCAGGGACTATGGCTACACCTTC.

The rearrangement uses TRBV7-2 and TRBJ2-1, with a possible D match to TRBD1 (6 bases). Germline CDR1 SGHTA, CDR2 FQGNSA. This CDR3 spans 15 amino acids. Trimming left V 5 bases short and J 3 bases short, with 14 bases between. In DNA, the CDR3 is TGTGCCAGCAGCACACCGGGACACAACTACAATGAGCAGTTCTTC. Translation: CASSTPGHNYNEQFF. Complete variable domain (other parts from reference TRBV7-2 and TRBJ2-1): GAGVSQSPSNKVTEKGKDVELRCDPISGHTALYWYRQSLGQGLEFLIYFQGNSAPDKSGLPSDRFSAERTGGSVSTLTIQRTQQEDSAVYLCASSTPGHNYNEQFFGPGTRLTVL.

V is TRBV10-1 and J is TRBJ2-5; TRBD2 matches 7 bases. The CDR3 is 15 amino acids. The V and J ends lost 2 bases and 4 bases, in that order; junction bases with no gene match: 7. Per the germline V gene, CDR1 is WNHNN and CDR2 is SYGVQD (reference sequence). DNA for the CDR3: TGCGCCAGCAGTGAGAACAAGGGAGGGGTAGAGACCCAGTACTTC. Protein sequence: CASSENKGGVETQYF.

This chain joins TRBV10-1 and TRBJ1-1, with a tentative D call TRBD1 (5 bases). Per the germline V gene, CDR1 is WNHNN and CDR2 is SYGVQD (reference sequence). The ends were cut back, 5 bases at V and 1 base at J, with 5 bases in the middle. The CDR3 is made up of 12 amino acids. CDR3 region: CASSRGNTEAFF. The CDR3 nucleotides are TGCGCCAGCAGTAGGGGGAACACTGAAGCTTTCTTT.

The chain couples TRBV7-9 to TRBJ2-7; 12 positions agree with TRBD2. The J segment lost 3 bases and the V segment lost 6 bases, leaving 12 bases of the junction unmatched. The CDR3 spans 17 residues. CDR1 is SEHNR, CDR2 FQNEAQ, per germline (reference sequence). The CDR3: CASSRPHLAGGRYEQYF. CDR3 DNA: TGTGCCAGCAGTCGCCCTCATCTAGCGGGAGGGCGCTACGAGCAGTACTTC.

The rearrangement uses TRBV2 and TRBJ1-1; D may be TRBD1 (5 bases). The germline V gene encodes CDR1 SNHLY and CDR2 FYNNEI. V was cut by 5 bases and J by 0 bases, with 19 bases left in between. The CDR3 extends over 17 amino acids. The chain's CDR3 is CASSNEGRTFMNTEAFF. CDR3 nucleotide sequence: TGTGCCAGCAGTAACGAAGGACGGACATTCATGAACACTGAAGCTTTCTTT.

The chain uses TRBV28 and TRBJ2-5; D might be TRBD2 (5 bases). The CDR3 has 13 amino acids. Germline V lookup: CDR1 MDHEN, CDR2 SYDVKM. V was cut by 8 bases and J by 5 bases, with 15 bases left in between. The CDR3 nucleotides are TGTGCCAGCGGCGAGGCCCCGGGGGAGACCCAGTACTTC. Translation gives CASGEAPGETQYF.

This rearrangement joins TRBV7-8 to TRBJ2-7, with D perhaps TRBD2 (6 bases). V lost 2 bases, J lost 7 bases, and 15 bases lay in between. This CDR3 is built from 14 residues. Germline V gene data show CDR1 as SGHVS and CDR2 as FQNEAQ. CDR3 bases: TGTGCCAGCAGCTTACGGGGCACGGCGGGAGAGCAGTACTTC. Amino acid sequence: CASSLRGTAGEQYF.

V gene TRBV5-8 combines with J gene TRBJ1-1; the match to TRBD1 covers 9 bases. This CDR3 has 14 residues. V gave up 4 bases and J gave up 4 bases; unmatched junction bases: 5. In germline, CDR1 is SGHTS, CDR2 YDEGEE. The CDR3 coding sequence is TGTGCCAGCAGCCCAGGACAGGGGTTCACTGAAGCTTTCTTT. Translation: CASSPGQGFTEAFF.

The rearrangement links TRBV5-4 to TRBJ2-1; 7 bases fit TRBD2. The CDR3 sequence is 15 residues long. Germline CDR1 is SGHNT and CDR2 is YYREEE (reference sequence). V shed 0 bases, J shed 3 bases, and the junction held 3 bases outside the gene matches. For the CDR3, the DNA is TGTGCCAGCAGCTTGGGACTAGCCGTCTACAATGAGCAGTTCTTC. It yields the protein CASSLGLAVYNEQFF.

J is TRBJ2-3 and V is TRBV15, with D perhaps matching TRBD1 (6 bases). Per the germline V gene, CDR1 is LNHNV and CDR2 is YYDKDF (reference sequence). V was cut by 4 bases and J by 2 bases, with 10 bases left in between. The CDR3 runs 14 residues. The CDR3 DNA follows: TGTGCCACCAGCATGGACAGTTTCACAGATACGCAGTATTTT. Protein product: CATSMDSFTDTQYF.

V is TRBV10-2 and J is TRBJ1-2; the match to TRBD1 covers 9 bases. Germline V gene sequence: CDR1 WSHSY, CDR2 SAAADI. The ends lost 6 bases at V and 7 bases at J; junction bases unmatched: 6. The CDR3 runs 13 residues. The CDR3 loop reads CASSDGTGPGYTF. CDR3 nucleotides: TGCGCCAGCAGCGATGGGACAGGGCCTGGCTACACCTTC.

CDR3 residues: CARSSPPKTSSGGYQETQYF. The CDR3 nucleotides read TGTGCCAGAAGCTCGCCGCCGAAGACCTCTAGCGGGGGATACCAAGAGACCCAGTACTTC. This rearrangement joins TRBV5-3 to TRBJ2-5; TRBD2 aligns across 10 bases. TRBV5-3 is recorded as an ORF, its role being uncertain. The CDR3 runs 20 residues. The V and J ends lost 3 bases and 0 bases, in that order; junction bases with no gene match: 17.

This chain uses TRBV28 with TRBJ2-2; 7 bases line up with TRBD1. The germline gives CDR1 MDHEN, CDR2 SYDVKM. Germline trimming cut 2 bases from V and 2 bases from J; bases unmatched to any gene: 14. The CDR3 runs to 19 residues. The CDR3 loop reads CASSLDGDSIYINTGELFF. DNA for the CDR3: TGTGCCAGCAGTTTAGACGGGGACAGCATATACATAAACACCGGGGAGCTGTTTTTT.

The rearrangement joins TRBV5-1 to TRBJ1-4, with a weak D call TRBD1 (5 bases). Trimming cost V 3 bases and J 0 bases, with 12 bases left between them. The V gene's germline CDR1 is SGHRS and CDR2 YFSETQ. The CDR3 consists of 16 residues. The CDR3 is CASSSQGTATNEKLFF. For the CDR3, the DNA is TGCGCCAGCAGCTCCCAGGGAACGGCAACTAATGAAAAACTGTTTTTT. Using reference TRBV5-1 and TRBJ1-4 for the parts outside the CDR3, the full variable domain is KAGVTQTPRYLIKTRGQQVTLSCSPISGHRSVSWYQQTPGQGLQFLFEYFSETQRNKGNFPGRFSGRQFSNSRSEMNVSTLELGDSALYLCASSSQGTATNEKLFFGSGTQLSVL.

The V gene is TRBV9, the J gene TRBJ2-5; TRBD2 matches at 7 bases. The germline V gene has CDR1 SGDLS and CDR2 YYNGEE. Unmatched junction bases numbered 13, after V lost 7 bases and J lost 4 bases. This CDR3 comprises 15 residues. The CDR3 DNA follows: TGTGCCAGCGGAAGCCTGGGAGGGGCTGCAGAGACCCAGTACTTC. Translating gives CASGSLGGAAETQYF.

The chain recombines TRBV30 with TRBJ2-7; 11 bases line up with TRBD1. Germline loops: CDR1 GTSNPN, CDR2 SVGIG (reference sequence). After removal of 2 bases from V and 3 bases from J, the junction contained 3 bases not matched to a gene. This CDR3 comprises 14 residues. This CDR3 reads CAWSPDRGLYEQYF. The CDR3 DNA reads as TGTGCCTGGAGTCCGGACAGGGGGCTCTACGAGCAGTACTTC.

This chain uses TRBV5-1 with TRBJ2-5, with D possibly being TRBD2 (7 bases). V lost 4 bases and J 2 bases, leaving 15 bases between the germline ends. Germline V gene data show CDR1 as SGHRS and CDR2 as YFSETQ. The CDR3 is made up of 15 amino acids. CDR3 residues: CASSKQGGWQETQYF. The DNA of the CDR3 is TGCGCCAGCAGCAAACAGGGAGGGTGGCAAGAGACCCAGTACTTC.

Points on this clone: One end of the junction fails to match germline, which may point to a read error. This chain connects TRBV10-3 to TRBJ2-3; 10 bases match TRBD2. CDR1 and CDR2 from the germline V gene are ENHRY and SYGVKD. This CDR3 has 16 residues. CDR3: CAISDTASGSRDTQYF. CDR3 nucleotides: TGTGCCATCAGTGATACGGCTAGCGGGAGCAGAGATACGCAGTATTTT.

The genes are TRBV6-1 and TRBJ2-2, with D perhaps matching TRBD2 (5 bases). Germline V CDR1 and CDR2: MNHNS, SASEGT. The V gene lost 8 bases and the J gene lost 6 bases, with 16 bases spanning the gap. The CDR3 loop spans 14 amino acids. The CDR3 sequence is CASLPGTLAGELFF. The CDR3 DNA reads TGTGCCAGCCTACCGGGAACATTGGCCGGGGAGCTGTTTTTT.

The chain couples TRBV15 to TRBJ2-3, with 14 bases that match TRBD2. V shed 1 base and J 6 bases; nucleotides not matched to a gene: 0. Germline CDR1 reads LNHNV; CDR2 reads YYDKDF (reference sequence). This CDR3 is 15 amino acids long. The CDR3 is CATSRGTSGGDTQYF. The CDR3 DNA sequence: TGTGCCACCAGCAGAGGGACTAGCGGGGGGGATACGCAGTATTTT.

This chain joins TRBV21-1 and TRBJ1-1; TRBD1 was called by the table and not checked on the DNA. TRBV21-1 is flagged as a pseudogene. The length of the CDR3 is 15 residues. The CDR3 reads CASSSKDRENTEAFF. The CDR3 coding sequence is TGTGCCAGCAGTTCCAAGGACAGGGAGAACACTGAAGCTTTCTTT.

This rearrangement joins TRBV9 to TRBJ2-1, with 7 nucleotides matching TRBD2. The CDR3 sequence is 19 residues long. The ends lost 4 bases at V and 4 bases at J; junction bases unmatched: 20. CDR1 and CDR2 (germline): SGDLS, YYNGEE. CDR3 loop: CASSRLSLASGEGYNEQFF. DNA of the CDR3: TGTGCCAGCAGCCGTTTAAGTCTAGCTTCGGGGGAGGGTTACAATGAGCAGTTCTTC.

DNA for the CDR3: TGTGCCATCAGGAGAGACAGGTCAGGCGGCGAGCAGTACTTC. It is translated as CAIRRDRSGGEQYF. The gene calls are TRBV10-3 and TRBJ2-7, with D maybe TRBD1 (6 bases). The V gene's germline CDR1 is ENHRY and CDR2 SYGVKD. This CDR3 has 14 amino acids. Trimming removed 6 bases from V and 6 bases from J, with 18 bases in between.

The chain carries TRBV18 and TRBJ2-3; 10 nucleotides align to TRBD1. The ends lost 7 bases at V and 4 bases at J; junction bases unmatched: 5. The CDR3 runs 14 residues. Germline values: CDR1 KGHSH, CDR2 LQKENI. For the CDR3, the DNA is TGTGCCAGCTGGGACAGGGGCGGCCCAGATACGCAGTATTTT. It encodes CASWDRGGPDTQYF.

The chain is built from TRBV9 and TRBJ2-1; D gene uncertain. The length of the CDR3 is 15 residues. Trimming removed 3 bases from V and 7 bases from J, with 17 bases in between. Germline V gene data show CDR1 as SGDLS and CDR2 as YYNGEE. The CDR3 reads CASSESSGDGNEQFF. CDR3 coding DNA: TGTGCCAGCAGCGAGAGTTCAGGTGATGGTAATGAGCAGTTCTTC.

The rearrangement links TRBV5-4 to TRBJ2-4; D is possibly TRBD2 (6 bases). The CDR3 runs to 14 residues. The germline V gene encodes CDR1 SGHNT and CDR2 YYREEE (reference sequence). The V gene lost 3 bases and the J gene lost 3 bases, with 10 bases spanning the gap. CDR3 sequence (DNA): TGTGCCAGCAGCTACGATAGCGGCAAAAACATTCAGTACTTC. This translates into CASSYDSGKNIQYF.